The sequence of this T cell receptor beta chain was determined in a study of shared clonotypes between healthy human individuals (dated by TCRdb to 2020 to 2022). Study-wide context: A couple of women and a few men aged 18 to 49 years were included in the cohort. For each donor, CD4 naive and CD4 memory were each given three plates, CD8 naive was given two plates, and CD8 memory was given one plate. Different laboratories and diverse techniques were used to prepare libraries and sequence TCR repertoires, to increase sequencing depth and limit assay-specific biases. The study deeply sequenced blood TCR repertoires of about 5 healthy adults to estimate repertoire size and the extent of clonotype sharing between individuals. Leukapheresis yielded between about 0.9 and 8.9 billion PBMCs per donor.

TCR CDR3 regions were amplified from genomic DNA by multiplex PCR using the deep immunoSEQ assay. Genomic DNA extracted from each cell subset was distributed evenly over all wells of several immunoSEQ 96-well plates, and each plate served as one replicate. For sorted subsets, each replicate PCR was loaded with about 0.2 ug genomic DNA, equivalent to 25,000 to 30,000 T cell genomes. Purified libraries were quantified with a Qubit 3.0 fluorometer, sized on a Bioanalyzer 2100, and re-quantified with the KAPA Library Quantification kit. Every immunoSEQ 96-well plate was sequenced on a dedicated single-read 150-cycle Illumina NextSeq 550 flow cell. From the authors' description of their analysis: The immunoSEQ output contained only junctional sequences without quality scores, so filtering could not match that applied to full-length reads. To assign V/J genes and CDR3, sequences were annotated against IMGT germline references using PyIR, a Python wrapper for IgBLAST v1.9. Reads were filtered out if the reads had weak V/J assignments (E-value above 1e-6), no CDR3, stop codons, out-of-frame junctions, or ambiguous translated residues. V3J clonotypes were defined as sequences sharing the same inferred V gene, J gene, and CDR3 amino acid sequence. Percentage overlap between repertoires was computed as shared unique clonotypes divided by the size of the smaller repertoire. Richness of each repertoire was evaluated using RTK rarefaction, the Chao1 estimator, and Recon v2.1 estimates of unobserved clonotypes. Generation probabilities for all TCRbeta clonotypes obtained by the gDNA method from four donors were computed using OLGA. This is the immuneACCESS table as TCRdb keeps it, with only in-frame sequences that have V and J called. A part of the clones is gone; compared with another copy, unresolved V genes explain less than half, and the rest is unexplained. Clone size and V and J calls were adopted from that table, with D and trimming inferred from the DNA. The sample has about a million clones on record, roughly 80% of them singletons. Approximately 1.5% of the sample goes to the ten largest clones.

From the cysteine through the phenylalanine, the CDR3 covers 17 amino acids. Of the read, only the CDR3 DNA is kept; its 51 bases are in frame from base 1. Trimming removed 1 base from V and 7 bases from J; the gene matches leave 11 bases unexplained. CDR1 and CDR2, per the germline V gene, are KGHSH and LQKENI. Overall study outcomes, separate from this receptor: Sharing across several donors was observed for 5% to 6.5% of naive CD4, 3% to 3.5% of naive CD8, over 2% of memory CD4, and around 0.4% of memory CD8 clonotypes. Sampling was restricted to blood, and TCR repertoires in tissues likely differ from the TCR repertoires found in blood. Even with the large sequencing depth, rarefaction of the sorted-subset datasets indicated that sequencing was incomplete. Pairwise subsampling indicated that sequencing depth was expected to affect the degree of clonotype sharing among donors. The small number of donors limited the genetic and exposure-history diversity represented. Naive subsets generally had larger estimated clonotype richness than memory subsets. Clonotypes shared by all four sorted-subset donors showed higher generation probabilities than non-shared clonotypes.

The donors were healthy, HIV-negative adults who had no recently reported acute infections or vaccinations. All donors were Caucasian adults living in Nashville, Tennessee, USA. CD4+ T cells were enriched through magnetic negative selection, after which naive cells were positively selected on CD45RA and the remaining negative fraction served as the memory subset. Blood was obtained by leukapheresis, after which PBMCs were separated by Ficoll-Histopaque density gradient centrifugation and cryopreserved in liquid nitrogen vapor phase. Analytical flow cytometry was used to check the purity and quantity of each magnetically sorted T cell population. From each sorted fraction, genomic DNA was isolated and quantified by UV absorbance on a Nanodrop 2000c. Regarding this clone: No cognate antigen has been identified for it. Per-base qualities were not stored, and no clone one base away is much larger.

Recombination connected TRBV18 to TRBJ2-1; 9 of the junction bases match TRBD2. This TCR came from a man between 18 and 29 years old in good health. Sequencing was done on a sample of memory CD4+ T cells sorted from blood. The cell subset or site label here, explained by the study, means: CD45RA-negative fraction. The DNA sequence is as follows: TGTGCCAGCTCACCACGGGGCGTAGCGGGAGAGTCGAATGAGCAGTTCTTC. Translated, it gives CASSPRGVAGESNEQFF.